This T cell receptor beta chain was captured by sequencing in a study of shared clonotypes between healthy human individuals. Overall study results and limits: Naive CD4 clonotype sharing across several donors was 5% to 6%.

This CDR3 has 12 amino acids. From germline, CDR1 is GTSNPN and CDR2 SVGIG (reference sequence). V was clipped by 3 bases and J by 5 bases, with 10 bases between them. Only Caucasian adults living in Nashville, Tennessee served as donors. This clone has just a few counts. Its specificity is unknown. Replicate PCRs from sorted subsets contained roughly 200 ng DNA, which is around 30,000 T cell genomes. TCRdb's copy holds only in-frame clones and misses some; the assay was immunoSEQ multiplex PCR. The sample includes approximately 2,300,000 clones, around 92% seen only once; the top ten take approximately 0.41%.

The chain combines TRBV30 with TRBJ1-1; no clear D. What was sequenced was naive CD4+ T cells from PBMCs. Subset specified: CD45RA+ positively selected. This TCR came from a man aged 18 to 30 in good health. Some clones in this sample may be carry-over from other donors' samples. In DNA, the CDR3 is TGTGCCTGGAGAACCTCCGGAACTGAAGCTTTCTTT. Its protein is CAWRTSGTEAFF.